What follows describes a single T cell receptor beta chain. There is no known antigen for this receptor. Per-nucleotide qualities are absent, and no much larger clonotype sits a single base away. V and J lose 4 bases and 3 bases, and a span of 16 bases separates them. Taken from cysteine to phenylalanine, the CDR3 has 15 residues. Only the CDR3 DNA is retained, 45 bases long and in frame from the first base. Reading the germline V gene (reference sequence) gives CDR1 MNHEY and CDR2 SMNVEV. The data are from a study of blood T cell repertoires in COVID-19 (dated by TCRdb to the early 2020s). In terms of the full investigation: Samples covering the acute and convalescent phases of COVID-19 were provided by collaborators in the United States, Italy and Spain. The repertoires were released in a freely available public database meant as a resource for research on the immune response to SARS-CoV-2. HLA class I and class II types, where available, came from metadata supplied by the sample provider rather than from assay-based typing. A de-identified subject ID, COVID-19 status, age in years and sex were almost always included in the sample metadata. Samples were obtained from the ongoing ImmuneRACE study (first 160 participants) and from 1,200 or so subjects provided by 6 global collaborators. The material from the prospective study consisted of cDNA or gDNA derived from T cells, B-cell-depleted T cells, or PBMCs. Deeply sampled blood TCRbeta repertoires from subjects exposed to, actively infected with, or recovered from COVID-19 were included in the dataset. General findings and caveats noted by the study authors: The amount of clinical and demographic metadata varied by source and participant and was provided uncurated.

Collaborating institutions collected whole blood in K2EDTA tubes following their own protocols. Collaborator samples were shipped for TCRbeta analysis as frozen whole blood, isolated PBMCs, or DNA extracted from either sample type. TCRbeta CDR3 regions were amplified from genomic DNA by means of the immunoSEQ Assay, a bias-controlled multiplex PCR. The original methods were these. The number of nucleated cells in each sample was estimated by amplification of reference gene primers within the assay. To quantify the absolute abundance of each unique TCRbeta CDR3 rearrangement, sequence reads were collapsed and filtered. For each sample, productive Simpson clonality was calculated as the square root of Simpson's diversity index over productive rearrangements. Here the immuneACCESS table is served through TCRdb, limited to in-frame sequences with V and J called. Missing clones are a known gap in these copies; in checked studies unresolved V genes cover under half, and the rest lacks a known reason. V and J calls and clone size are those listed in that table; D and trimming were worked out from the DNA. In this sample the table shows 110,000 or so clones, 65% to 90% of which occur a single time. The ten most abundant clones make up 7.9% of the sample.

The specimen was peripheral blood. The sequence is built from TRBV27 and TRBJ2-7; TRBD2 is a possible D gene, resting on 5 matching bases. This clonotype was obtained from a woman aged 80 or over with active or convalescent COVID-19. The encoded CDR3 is CASSSAFDRGYEQYF. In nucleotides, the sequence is TGTGCCAGCAGTTCCGCCTTCGACCGGGGCTACGAGCAGTACTTC.